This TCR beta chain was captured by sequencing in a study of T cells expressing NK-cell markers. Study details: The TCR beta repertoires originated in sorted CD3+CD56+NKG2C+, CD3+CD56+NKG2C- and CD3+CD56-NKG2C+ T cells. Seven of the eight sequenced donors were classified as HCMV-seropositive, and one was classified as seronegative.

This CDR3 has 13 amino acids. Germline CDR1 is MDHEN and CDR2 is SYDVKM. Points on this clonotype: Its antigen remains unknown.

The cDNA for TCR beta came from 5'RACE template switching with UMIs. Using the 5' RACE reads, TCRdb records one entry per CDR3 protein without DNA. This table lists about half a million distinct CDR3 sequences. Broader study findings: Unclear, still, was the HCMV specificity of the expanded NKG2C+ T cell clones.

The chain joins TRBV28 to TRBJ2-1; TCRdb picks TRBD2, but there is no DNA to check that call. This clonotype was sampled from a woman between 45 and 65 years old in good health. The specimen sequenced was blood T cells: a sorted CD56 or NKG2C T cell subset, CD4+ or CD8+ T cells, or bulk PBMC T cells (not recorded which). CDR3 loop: CAGTSGTSNEQFF. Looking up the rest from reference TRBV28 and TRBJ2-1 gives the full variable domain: DVKVTQSSRYLVKRTGEKVFLECVQDMDHENMFWYRQDPGLGLRLIYFSYDVKMKEKGDIPEGYSVSREKKERFSLILESASTNQTSMYLCAGTSGTSNEQFFGPGTRLTVL.